The source of this T cell receptor beta chain is a study of cytomegalovirus exposure and HLA in healthy donors. V lost 5 bases to trimming and J lost 4 bases, with 6 bases between them. The CDR3 is 12 amino acids. Germline CDR1 reads SNHLY; CDR2 reads FYNNEI. PCR primers comprised 60 Vbeta and 13 Jbeta primers. The repertoire was sequenced with immunoSEQ multiplex PCR; TCRdb's copy has only in-frame clones and lacks some. The top ten clones hold roughly 13% of a sample with about 82,000 clones, 70% to 85% of them seen once. The chain recombines TRBV2 with TRBJ1-5; D gene uncertain. The receptor was isolated from a human donor in good health. Specimen: PBMCs. Here the CDR3 reads CASSYGNQPQHF. Written as DNA, the CDR3 is TGTGCCAGCAGTTACGGTAATCAGCCCCAGCATTTT.